The 15 T cell receptor beta chains in this list originate from one sample, sequenced in a study of T cells in women clearing cervical HPV infection. The method was immunoSEQ multiplex PCR; TCRdb's version includes in-frame clones alone and lacks a portion of them. This sample contains 40,000 or so clones. Sequencing was performed on blood buffy coat. The receptors shown here come from a woman between 18 and 69 years old with a cervical HPV16 infection that either progressed to CIN3+ or cleared (not recorded which).

Remarks on this clone: Read data end 3 residues before the CDR3 end; the end is taken from the germline J gene. The chain carries TRBV18 and TRBJ1-3; 12 bases are shared with TRBD1. The V segment lost 3 bases and the J segment 1 base; nucleotides outside the gene matches: 7. CDR3 length: 18 amino acids. Germline CDR1 is KGHSH and CDR2 is LQKENI. CDR3 residues: CASSPLGTGGSSGNTIYF. The covered CDR3 bases are TGTGCCAGCTCACCGTTAGGGACAGGGGGCTCATCTGGAAACACC.

The CDR3 sequence: CAWSVLPSPLFF. Partial CDR3 DNA: TGTGCCTGGAGTGTACTGCCTTCACCA. This chain joins TRBV30 and TRBJ1-4; no clear D gene. Sequencing ends 3 residues short of the CDR3 end; the germline J gene provides the rest. This CDR3 has 12 amino acids. Germline CDR1 reads GTSNPN; CDR2 reads SVGIG (reference sequence).

This clone is classed as medium-sized by frequency. The CDR3 is cut off 3 residues early in the read; its end comes from the germline J gene. The chain has TRBV2 and TRBJ2-3; 8 nucleotides align to TRBD1. V shed 6 bases and J 2 bases; nucleotides not matched to a gene: 7. The CDR3 has 15 amino acids. CDR1 and CDR2 from the germline V gene are SNHLY and FYNNEI. CDR3 bases read: TGTGCCAGCAGCGTGACAGGGGAGGTCACAGATACG. Translating gives CASSVTGEVTDT. The whole CDR3 region reads CASSVTGEVTDTQYF.

About this clone: The read terminates 3 residues ahead of where the CDR3 ends, so the germline J gene completes it. The rearrangement links TRBV18 to TRBJ2-1, with TRBD2 identical over 7 bases. The J segment lost 7 bases and the V segment lost 3 bases, leaving 0 bases of the junction unmatched. Germline loops: CDR1 KGHSH, CDR2 LQKENI. The CDR3 is made up of 12 amino acids. The covered CDR3 bases are TGTGCCAGCTCACCGGGGGGGAATGAG. Encoded protein: CASSPGGNE. The entire CDR3 protein is CASSPGGNEQFF. The complete variable domain, with remaining parts taken from reference TRBV18 and TRBJ2-1, reads NAGVMQNPRHLVRRRGQEARLRCSPMKGHSHVYWYRQLPEEGLKFMVYLQKENIIDESGMPKERFSAEFPKEGPSILRIQQVVRGDSAAYFCASSPGGNEQFFGPGTRLTVL.

In the case of this clone: The read terminates 3 residues before the CDR3 end, so the remaining end is supplied by the germline J gene. This chain joins TRBV20-1 and TRBJ2-5; 9 bases are shared with TRBD2. The CDR3 contains 15 residues. J lost 1 base, V lost 1 base, and 4 bases had no gene match. Germline V gene data show CDR1 as DFQATT and CDR2 as SNEGSKA (reference sequence). The CDR3 protein is CSARVTSGSQETQYF. Partial CDR3 DNA: TGCAGTGCTAGAGTTACTAGCGGGTCCCAAGAGACC.

On this clone itself: The read halts 3 residues ahead of the CDR3 end, with the missing end drawn from the germline J gene. The chain carries TRBV2 and TRBJ1-2; no clear D gene. The CDR3 is 15 residues long. Germline values: CDR1 SNHLY, CDR2 FYNNEI. V was shortened by 2 bases and J by 1 base, with 11 bases between the two germline ends. The CDR3 protein is CASSELGGINYGYTF. Incomplete CDR3 DNA: TGTGCCAGCAGTGAACTGGGCGGGATTAACTATGGC.

On this clone itself: Sequencing ends 3 residues short of the CDR3 end; the germline J gene provides the rest. This chain uses TRBV6-2 or TRBV6-3 with TRBJ2-3; D not certain. Germline V lookup: CDR1 MNHEY, CDR2 SVGEGT. The CDR3 covers 13 residues. V was cut by 8 bases and J by 1 base, with 10 bases left in between. CDR3 DNA, as far as it was read: TGTGCCAGCTCGAACCCGGGCACAGATACG. As protein: CASSNPGTDT. The entire CDR3 reads CASSNPGTDTQYF.

The CDR3 DNA, read in part, is TGCGCCAGCAGCTTGGGACAGGGACGAGATACG. Encoded protein: CASSLGQGRDT. The entire CDR3 protein is CASSLGQGRDTQYF. This rearrangement joins TRBV5-1 to TRBJ2-3; 7 bases map to TRBD1. The sequence runs out 3 residues before the end of the CDR3; the remainder is reconstructed from the germline J gene. V trimming: 0 bases; J trimming: 5 bases; junction bases outside the gene matches: 3. This CDR3 has 14 residues. The germline V gene has CDR1 SGHRS and CDR2 YFSETQ.

About this clone itself: Sequencing ends 3 residues short of the CDR3 end; the germline J gene provides the rest. The rearrangement joins TRBV7-9 to TRBJ1-1; D is uncertain. Between the trimmed V and J ends, which lost 5 bases and 5 bases, there was a span of 15 bases. This CDR3 region has 14 residues. Germline lookup yields CDR1 SEHNR and CDR2 FQNEAQ (reference sequence). The CDR3 sequence: CASSADSSGTEAFF. CDR3 DNA, as far as it was read: TGTGCCAGCAGCGCGGACTCTTCGGGGACTGAA.

In regard to this clone: Sequencing ends 3 residues short of the CDR3 end; the germline J gene provides the rest. This chain uses TRBV5-1 with TRBJ2-7; 7 bases fit TRBD1. From germline, CDR1 is SGHRS and CDR2 YFSETQ. J lost 3 bases, V lost 4 bases, and 1 base had no gene match. This CDR3 spans 12 amino acids. The CDR3 sequence is CASSGDSYEQYF. CDR3 DNA (partial): TGCGCCAGCAGCGGGGACAGCTACGAG.

In the case of this clone: The CDR3 goes on 3 residues after the read ends, and that part is filled in from the germline J gene. The V gene is TRBV7-9, the J gene TRBJ1-2; the D gene is possibly TRBD1 (5 bases). CDR1 is SEHNR, CDR2 FQNEAQ, per germline (reference sequence). CDR3 size: 13 residues. The chain's CDR3 is CASSAQSGGGYTF. CDR3 DNA (partial): TGTGCCAGCAGCGCCCAAAGCGGGGGGGGC.

Comments on this clone: The read stops 3 residues short of the end of the CDR3; the missing end is completed from the germline J gene. The chain uses TRBV19 and TRBJ2-2; D might be TRBD1 (6 bases). Germline V gene sequence: CDR1 LNHDA, CDR2 SQIVND (reference sequence). This CDR3 spans 16 amino acids. The CDR3 reads CASTSLPQGRHEKLFF. CDR3 DNA (partial): TGTGCCAGTACCTCATTGCCCCAGGGGCGGCATGAAAAG.

On this clone: Read data end 3 residues before the CDR3 end; the end is taken from the germline J gene. This sequence joins TRBV5-1 and TRBJ2-7, with D possibly TRBD1 on 6 matching bases. The CDR3 consists of 13 residues. V lost 5 bases to trimming and J lost 2 bases, with 11 bases between them. The germline CDR1 and CDR2 sequences are SGHRS and YFSETQ. CDR3 DNA, as far as it was read: TGCGCCAGCAGGAGACAGGAGACCTACGAG. Protein product: CASRRQETYE. The full CDR3 protein reads CASRRQETYEQYF.

CDR3 bases read: TGCGCCAGCAGCCATAACCCAGCGGGTGGGGCCTACGAG. Residues: CASSHNPAGGAYE. The complete CDR3 protein is CASSHNPAGGAYEQYF. The chain recombines TRBV4-1 with TRBJ2-7, with D possibly being TRBD2 (6 bases). Sequencing ends 3 residues short of the CDR3 end; the germline J gene provides the rest. Between the trimmed V and J ends, which lost 3 bases and 2 bases, there was a span of 17 bases. Germline V lookup: CDR1 MGHRA, CDR2 YSYEKL. The CDR3 spans 16 residues.

Details on this clone: The read falls 3 residues short of the CDR3 end, and the missing part is taken from the germline J gene. The gene calls are TRBV19 and TRBJ1-2, with TRBD1 matching over 9 bases. Germline lookup yields CDR1 LNHDA and CDR2 SQIVND (reference sequence). The CDR3 is 15 amino acids. The CDR3 here is CASSSRQGGTYDYTF. The part of the CDR3 DNA that was read is TGTGCCAGTAGTTCCCGACAGGGGGGTACCTACGAC.